The clone carrying this TCR beta chain turned up a few times. Its target is not known. These data come from a study of cytomegalovirus exposure and HLA in healthy donors. Overall study results and limits: In an earlier analysis, about 90% or about 30%: the productive usage of most TCR beta V segments. Later work found most CMV-associated TCR beta chains apparently HLA-restricted. TCR beta sequences reportedly predicted the HLA-A and HLA-B alleles of most subjects accurately. There were 160 or so TCR beta chains listed as cytomegalovirus-associated.

60 Vbeta and 13 Jbeta primers were used in PCR. Some clones are missing from TCRdb's copy, which holds only in-frame ones; the method was immunoSEQ multiplex PCR. This repertoire shows tens of thousands of clones, roughly 80% found once; its top ten account for 4% to 5.5%. Between the trimmed V and J ends, which lost 3 bases and 10 bases, there was a span of 15 bases. The CDR3 loop spans 13 amino acids. From germline, CDR1 is LGHNA and CDR2 YNFKEQ. The TCR sequence derives from a male donor in good health and CMV-seropositive. Sequencing input: PBMCs. This rearrangement joins TRBV4-2 to TRBJ1-1; a possible D gene is TRBD1 (5 bases). This CDR3 reads CASSHENRNGAFF. In DNA, the CDR3 is TGTGCCAGCAGCCACGAAAACAGGAACGGAGCTTTCTTT.